Shown below are 18 T cell receptor beta chains from a single sample sequenced in a study of breast tumors, draining lymph nodes, adjacent tissues. TCRdb reprocessed the multiplex PCR reads with MiXCR, giving one entry per CDR3 protein. Of 270,000 or so distinct CDR3 sequences listed, 30% were seen once; the top ten hold roughly 1.2%. The lymph nodes were axillary draining lymph nodes from breast cancer patients. Sequenced sample: axillary lymph node tissue. These receptor sequences come from a female donor with breast cancer. Some clones in this sample may be carry-over from other donors' samples.

This clonotype was seen at least ten times. The chain recombines TRBV7-8 with TRBJ2-7; D unresolved. Germline CDR1 reads SGHVS; CDR2 reads FQNEAQ. The CDR3 is 14 residues long. V was trimmed by 1 base and J by 2 bases, leaving 9 bases between them. CDR3 coding DNA: TGTGCCAGCAGCTTAGTGGGCGTTACCTACGAGCAGTACTTC. It codes for CASSLVGVTYEQYF.

The rearrangement joins TRBV19 to TRBJ1-2; 8 bases line up with TRBD1. Losses at the gene ends were 5 bases for V and 13 bases for J; bases not matched to a gene: 18. CDR3 length equals 15 residues. CDR1 and CDR2 (germline): LNHDA, SQIVND (reference sequence). The CDR3 DNA sequence: TGTGCCAGTAGTGCTCGACAGGGGACTAACTATGGCAGCACCTTC. This sequence encodes CASSARQGTNYGSTF.

In this sample, this clonotype turned up many times. The V and J genes are TRBV20-1 and TRBJ2-1; 12 bases are a match to TRBD2. The V gene's germline CDR1 is DFQATT and CDR2 SNEGSKA (reference sequence). The V gene end was trimmed by 5 bases and the J gene end by 9 bases; junction bases not matched to a gene: 14. This CDR3 spans 16 amino acids. The chain's CDR3 is CSAHARLAGVGSEQFF. The CDR3 DNA follows: TGCAGTGCTCACGCCAGACTAGCGGGAGTCGGAAGTGAGCAGTTCTTC.

Only a few counts were recorded for this clonotype. A much larger clone is a single base away; this may be a read error. V gene TRBV20-1 combines with J gene TRBJ2-1; possible D gene TRBD1, 5 bases. This CDR3 contains 15 residues. With 2 bases removed from V and 6 bases from J, the gap between germline ends came to 17 bases. Germline CDR1 reads DFQATT; CDR2 reads SNEGSKA (reference sequence). The CDR3 reads CSARPPRGSTNEQFF. The CDR3 DNA follows: TGCAGTGCTAGACCCCCAAGGGGATCCACCAATGAGCAGTTCTTC.

Notes on this clonotype: This may be a read error: a much more frequent sequence differs by one nucleotide. The genes are TRBV5-1 and TRBJ2-3; D is possibly TRBD1 or TRBD2 (5 bases each). The CDR3 totals 15 residues. V was shortened by 10 bases and J by 0 bases, with 18 bases between the two germline ends. Germline V gives CDR1 SGHRS, CDR2 YFSETQ. CDR3 bases: TGCGCCGGCGCGGTACAGGACTCTAGCACAGATACGCAGTATTTT. It yields the protein CAGAVQDSSTDTQYF.

This clonotype has a count of ten or more. The genes are TRBV11-3 and TRBJ2-2; 10 bases are shared with TRBD1. In germline, CDR1 is SGHNT, CDR2 YENEEA. This CDR3 region has 16 residues. The trim removed 5 bases at V and 1 base at J, leaving 4 bases unmatched. The CDR3 reads CASSRDRGENTGELFF. The CDR3 bases are TGTGCCAGCAGCCGGGACAGGGGTGAGAACACCGGGGAGCTGTTTTTT.

This clonotype was found many times. The V call is TRBV20-1, the J call TRBJ1-4, with D perhaps TRBD1 (6 bases). The CDR3 is 11 residues long. Germline-derived CDR1 and CDR2 are DFQATT and SNEGSKA (reference sequence). Trimming removed 6 bases at V and 11 bases at J, with 13 bases between. The CDR3 sequence: CSAGYRDKLFF. For the CDR3, the DNA is TGCAGTGCAGGGTACAGGGACAAACTGTTTTTT.

This clonotype was seen many times. This chain uses TRBV20-1 with TRBJ1-5; 9 bases map to TRBD1. The CDR3 is made up of 13 amino acids. J was trimmed by 6 bases and V by 1 base; bases with no gene match: 1. The germline V gene encodes CDR1 DFQATT and CDR2 SNEGSKA (reference sequence). The CDR3 reads CSARGDRAQPQHF. CDR3 nucleotides: TGCAGTGCTAGAGGGGACAGGGCTCAGCCCCAGCATTTT.

This clonotype has just a few counts. The chain couples TRBV27 to TRBJ2-2, with D perhaps TRBD1 or TRBD2 (5 bases each). Trimming took off 7 bases at V and 4 bases at J, with 25 bases between the two ends. The CDR3 length is 18 residues. Per germline, CDR1 MNHEY and CDR2 SMNVEV (reference sequence). This CDR3 is CASTPWFGDLGGTGELFF. The CDR3, as DNA: TGTGCCAGCACCCCGTGGTTTGGGGACCTCGGTGGCACCGGGGAGCTGTTTTTT.

Concerning this clonotype itself: This may come from a read error, since a much larger clone is one base off. The chain carries TRBV29-1 and TRBJ2-1, with D tentatively TRBD2 (7 bases). CDR3 size: 12 residues. Per the germline V gene, CDR1 is SQVTM and CDR2 is ANQGSEA. V shed 3 bases and J shed 8 bases, with 11 bases lying between them. CDR3 loop: CSVEGEGDEQFF. For the CDR3, the DNA is TGCAGCGTTGAGGGGGAGGGGGATGAGCAGTTCTTC.

In its sample, this clonotype was seen a few times. The J gene is TRBJ2-5, the V gene TRBV7-9; 11 positions match TRBD1. The length of the CDR3 is 17 residues. Trimming cost V 11 bases and J 1 base; bases outside gene matches: 15. The germline V gene has CDR1 SEHNR and CDR2 FQNEAQ (reference sequence). DNA for the CDR3: TGTGCCGCATCGCGTTCGGGACAGGGGGAGTTCCAAGAGACCCAGTACTTC. Translating it yields CAASRSGQGEFQETQYF. Variable domain in full (rest from reference TRBV7-9 and TRBJ2-5): DTGVSQNPRHKITKRGQNVTFRCDPISEHNRLYWYRQTLGQGPEFLTYFQNEAQLEKSRLLSDRFSAERPKGSFSTLEIQRTEQGDSAMYLCAASRSGQGEFQETQYFGPGTRLLVL.

This clonotype was detected a few times. A much larger clone is a single base away; this may be a read error. Since no conserved phenylalanine or tryptophan closes the CDR3, a read error is the likely cause. The chain employs TRBV7-9 and TRBJ2-7, with a tentative D call TRBD1 (5 bases). Between the trimmed V and J ends, which lost 3 bases and 4 bases, there was a span of 13 bases. Germline assignment: CDR1 SEHNR and CDR2 FQNEAQ (reference sequence). The CDR3 is made up of 14 amino acids. CDR3 protein: CASSFATATYEQYL. The CDR3 DNA is TGTGCCAGCAGCTTCGCGACAGCCACTTACGAGCAGTACCTC.

This clonotype has a count of ten or more. The chain carries TRBV20-1 and TRBJ2-7, with TRBD2 matching 8 bases. Germline V gene lookup returns CDR1 DFQATT and CDR2 SNEGSKA (reference sequence). The CDR3 extends over 14 amino acids. V trimming: 0 bases; J trimming: 4 bases; junction bases outside the gene matches: 5. Here the CDR3 DNA reads TGCAGTGCTAGAGATTCGGGAGGGCGATACGAGCAGTACTTC. It specifies CSARDSGGRYEQYF.

The V call is TRBV6-2 or TRBV6-3, the J call TRBJ1-2; D not resolved. This CDR3 is built from 14 residues. Trimming pared 7 bases from V and 7 bases from J, leaving 19 bases between. Germline values: CDR1 MNHEY, CDR2 SVGEGT. The CDR3 protein is CASNQSGDRGGYTF. CDR3 nucleotide sequence: TGTGCCAGCAATCAAAGCGGGGATCGCGGTGGCTACACCTTC.

Details on this clonotype: A read error is possible here, since a much larger clone lies one base away. V and J are TRBV12-3 or TRBV12-4 and TRBJ2-2; 10 nucleotides align to TRBD2. There are 17 residues in the CDR3. The trim removed 7 bases at V and 3 bases at J, leaving 11 bases unmatched. The CDR3 protein is CASTIRTSGLDTGELFF. CDR3 in DNA: TGTGCCAGCACCATCCGGACTAGCGGACTCGACACCGGGGAGCTGTTTTTT.

The sample holds many counts of this clonotype. This chain links TRBV12-3 or TRBV12-4 with TRBJ1-2; D might be TRBD1 (5 bases). V lost 7 bases to trimming and J lost 10 bases, with 22 bases between them. The CDR3 loop spans 14 amino acids. In DNA, the CDR3 is TGTGCCAGCACAGTTTGGGGCAGCAGCAGAGCCTACACCTTC. Translation gives CASTVWGSSRAYTF.

This clonotype was detected many times. V gene TRBV11-3 combines with J gene TRBJ2-1; 7 bases map to TRBD1. The J segment lost 9 bases and the V segment lost 1 base, leaving 9 bases of the junction unmatched. The CDR3 has 15 amino acids. Germline CDR1 is SGHNT and CDR2 is YENEEA. CDR3 sequence: CASSLVRGKAGEQFF. The CDR3 bases are TGTGCCAGCAGCTTAGTCAGGGGGAAGGCGGGTGAGCAGTTCTTC.

Points on this clonotype: A read error is possible here, since a much larger clone lies one base away. The chain uses TRBV7-9 and TRBJ1-5, with D possibly matching TRBD1 (5 bases). V shed 5 bases and J shed 6 bases, with 14 bases lying between them. CDR1 and CDR2 from the germline V gene are SEHNR and FQNEAQ (reference sequence). The CDR3 is made up of 14 amino acids. In DNA form, the CDR3 reads TGTGCCAGCAGCCCCGGGACCCCACCTCAGCCCCAGCATTTT. Protein sequence: CASSPGTPPQPQHF. The full variable domain, with the rest looked up from reference TRBV7-9 and TRBJ1-5, is DTGVSQNPRHKITKRGQNVTFRCDPISEHNRLYWYRQTLGQGPEFLTYFQNEAQLEKSRLLSDRFSAERPKGSFSTLEIQRTEQGDSAMYLCASSPGTPPQPQHFGDGTRLSIL.